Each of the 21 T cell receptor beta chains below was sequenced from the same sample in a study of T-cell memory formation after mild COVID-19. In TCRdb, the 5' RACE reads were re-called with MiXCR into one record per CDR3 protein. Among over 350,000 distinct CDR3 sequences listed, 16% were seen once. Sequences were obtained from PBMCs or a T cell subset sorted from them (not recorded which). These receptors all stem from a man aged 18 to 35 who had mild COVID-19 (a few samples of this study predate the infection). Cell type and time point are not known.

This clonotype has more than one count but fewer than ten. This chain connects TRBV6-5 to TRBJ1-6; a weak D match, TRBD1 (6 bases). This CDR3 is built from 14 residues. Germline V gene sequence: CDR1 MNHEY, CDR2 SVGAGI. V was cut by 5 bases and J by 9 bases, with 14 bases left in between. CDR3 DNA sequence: TGTGCCAGCAGTCAGGGGCCTGCAGGTTCACCCCTCCACTTT. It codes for CASSQGPAGSPLHF.

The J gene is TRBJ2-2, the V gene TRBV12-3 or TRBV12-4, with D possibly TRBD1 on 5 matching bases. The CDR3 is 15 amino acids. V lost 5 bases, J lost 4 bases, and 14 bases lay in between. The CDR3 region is CASSGRVESTGELFF. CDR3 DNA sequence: TGTGCCAGCAGTGGCAGGGTGGAGAGCACCGGGGAGCTGTTTTTT.

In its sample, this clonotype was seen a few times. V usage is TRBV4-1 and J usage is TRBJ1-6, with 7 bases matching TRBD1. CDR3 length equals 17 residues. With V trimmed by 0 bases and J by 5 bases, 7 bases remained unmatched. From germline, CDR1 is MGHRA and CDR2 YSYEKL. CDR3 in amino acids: CASSQDGSGQNNSPLHF. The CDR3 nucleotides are TGCGCCAGCAGCCAAGATGGGTCGGGACAGAATAATTCACCCCTCCACTTT.

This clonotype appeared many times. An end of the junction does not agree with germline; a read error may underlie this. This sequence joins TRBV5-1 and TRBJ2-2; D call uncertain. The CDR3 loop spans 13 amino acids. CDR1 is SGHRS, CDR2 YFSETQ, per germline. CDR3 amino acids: CASSLEATGELFF. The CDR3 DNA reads TGTGCCAGCAGCTTAGAGGCGACCGGGGAGCTGTTTTTT.

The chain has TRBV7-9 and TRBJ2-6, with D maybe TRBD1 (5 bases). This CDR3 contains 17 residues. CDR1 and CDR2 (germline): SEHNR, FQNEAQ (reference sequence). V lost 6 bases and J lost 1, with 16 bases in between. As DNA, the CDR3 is TGTGCCAGCAGTAGGACGACAGTGGGGTCTGGGGCCAACGTCCTGACTTTC. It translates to CASSRTTVGSGANVLTF.

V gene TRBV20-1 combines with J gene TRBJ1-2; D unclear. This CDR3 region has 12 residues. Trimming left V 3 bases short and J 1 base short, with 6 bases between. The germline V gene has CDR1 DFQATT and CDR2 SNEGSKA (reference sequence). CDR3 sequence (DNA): TGCAGTGCTAGCAGAGTTAACTATGGCTACACCTTC. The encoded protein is CSASRVNYGYTF.

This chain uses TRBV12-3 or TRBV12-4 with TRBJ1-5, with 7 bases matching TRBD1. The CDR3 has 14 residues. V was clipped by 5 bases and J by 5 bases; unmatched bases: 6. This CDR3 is CASSADRIHQPQHF. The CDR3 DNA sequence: TGTGCCAGCAGTGCGGACAGGATCCATCAGCCCCAGCATTTT.

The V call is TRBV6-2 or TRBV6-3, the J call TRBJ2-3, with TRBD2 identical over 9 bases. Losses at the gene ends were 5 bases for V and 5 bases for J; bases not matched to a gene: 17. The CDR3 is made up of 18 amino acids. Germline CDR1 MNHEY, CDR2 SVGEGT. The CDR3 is CASSPQPHLAGEGDTQYF. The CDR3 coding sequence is TGTGCCAGCAGTCCCCAACCCCACTTAGCGGGGGAGGGAGATACGCAGTATTTT.

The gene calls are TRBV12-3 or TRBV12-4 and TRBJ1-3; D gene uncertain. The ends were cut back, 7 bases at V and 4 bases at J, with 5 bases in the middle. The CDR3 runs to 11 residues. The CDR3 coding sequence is TGTGCCAGCACGGTGGGAAACACCATATATTTT. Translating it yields CASTVGNTIYF.

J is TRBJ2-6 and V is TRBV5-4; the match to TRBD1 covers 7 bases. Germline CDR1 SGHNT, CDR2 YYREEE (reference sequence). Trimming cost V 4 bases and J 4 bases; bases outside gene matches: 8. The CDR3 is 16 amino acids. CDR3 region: CASSDYTGAGANVLTF. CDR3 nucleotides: TGTGCCAGCAGCGACTACACAGGGGCCGGGGCCAACGTCCTGACTTTC.

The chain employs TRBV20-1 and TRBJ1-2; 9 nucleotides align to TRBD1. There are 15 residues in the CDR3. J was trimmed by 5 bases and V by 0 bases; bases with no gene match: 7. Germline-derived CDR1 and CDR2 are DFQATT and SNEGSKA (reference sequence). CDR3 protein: CSARDLRGTGYGYTF. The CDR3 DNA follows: TGCAGTGCTAGAGATCTTAGGGGGACAGGGTATGGCTACACCTTC.

CDR3: CASGSSYTDTQYF. CDR3 nucleotides: TGTGCTAGTGGTTCCTCGTATACAGATACGCAGTATTTT. The V call is TRBV12-5, the J call TRBJ2-3; D unresolved. V lost 4 bases, J lost 3 bases, and 8 bases lay in between. The CDR3 is 13 residues long. CDR1 and CDR2 from the germline V gene are LGHNT and FRNRAP.

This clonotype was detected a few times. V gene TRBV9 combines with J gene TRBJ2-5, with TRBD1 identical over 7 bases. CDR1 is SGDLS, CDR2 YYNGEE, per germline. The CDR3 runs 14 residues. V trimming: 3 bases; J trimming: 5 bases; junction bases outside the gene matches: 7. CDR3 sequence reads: CASSGGGDWETQYF. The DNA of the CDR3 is TGTGCCAGCAGCGGAGGGGGCGATTGGGAGACCCAGTACTTC. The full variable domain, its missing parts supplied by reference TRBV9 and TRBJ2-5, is DSGVTQTPKHLITATGQRVTLRCSPRSGDLSVYWYQQSLDQGLQFLIQYYNGEERAKGNILERFSAQQFPDLHSELNLSSLELGDSALYFCASSGGGDWETQYFGPGTRLLVL.

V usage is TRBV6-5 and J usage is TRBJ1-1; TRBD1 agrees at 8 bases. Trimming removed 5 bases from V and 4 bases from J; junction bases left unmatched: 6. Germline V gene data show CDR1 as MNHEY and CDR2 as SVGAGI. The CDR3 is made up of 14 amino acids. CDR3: CASSTDRAGTEAFF. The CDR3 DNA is TGTGCCAGCAGTACGGACAGGGCTGGCACTGAAGCTTTCTTT.

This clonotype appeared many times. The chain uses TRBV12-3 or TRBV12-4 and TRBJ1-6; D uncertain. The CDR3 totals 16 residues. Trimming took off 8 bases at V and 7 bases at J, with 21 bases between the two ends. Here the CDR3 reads CASVYDTFGRNSPLHF. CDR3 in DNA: TGTGCCAGCGTATACGACACCTTCGGTCGGAATTCACCCCTCCACTTT.

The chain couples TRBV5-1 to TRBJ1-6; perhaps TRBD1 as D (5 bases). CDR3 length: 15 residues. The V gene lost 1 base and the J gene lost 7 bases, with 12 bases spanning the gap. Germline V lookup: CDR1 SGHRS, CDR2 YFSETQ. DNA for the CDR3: TGCGCCAGCAGCTTGCGGCGGGGCCCCAATTCACCCCTCCACTTT. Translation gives CASSLRRGPNSPLHF. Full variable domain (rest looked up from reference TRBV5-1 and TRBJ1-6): KAGVTQTPRYLIKTRGQQVTLSCSPISGHRSVSWYQQTPGQGLQFLFEYFSETQRNKGNFPGRFSGRQFSNSRSEMNVSTLELGDSALYLCASSLRRGPNSPLHFGNGTRLTVT.

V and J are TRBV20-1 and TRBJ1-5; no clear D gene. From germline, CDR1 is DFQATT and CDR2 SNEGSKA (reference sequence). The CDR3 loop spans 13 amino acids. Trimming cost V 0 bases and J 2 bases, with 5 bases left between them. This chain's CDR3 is CSARDPRNQPQHF. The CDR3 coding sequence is TGCAGTGCTAGAGATCCGCGCAATCAGCCCCAGCATTTT.

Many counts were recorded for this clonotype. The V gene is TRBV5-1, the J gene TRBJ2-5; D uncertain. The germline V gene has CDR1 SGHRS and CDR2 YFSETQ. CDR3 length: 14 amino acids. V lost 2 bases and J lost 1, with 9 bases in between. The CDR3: CASSFRNSQETQYF. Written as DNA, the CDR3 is TGCGCCAGCAGCTTCAGGAACTCCCAAGAGACCCAGTACTTC. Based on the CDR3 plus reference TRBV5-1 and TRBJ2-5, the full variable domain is KAGVTQTPRYLIKTRGQQVTLSCSPISGHRSVSWYQQTPGQGLQFLFEYFSETQRNKGNFPGRFSGRQFSNSRSEMNVSTLELGDSALYLCASSFRNSQETQYFGPGTRLLVL.

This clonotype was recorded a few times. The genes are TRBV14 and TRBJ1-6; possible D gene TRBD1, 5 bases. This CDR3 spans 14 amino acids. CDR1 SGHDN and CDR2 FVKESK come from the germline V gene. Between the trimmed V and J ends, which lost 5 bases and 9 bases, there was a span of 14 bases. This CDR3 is CASSIRAGGSPLHF. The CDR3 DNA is TGTGCCAGCAGCATCAGGGCCGGAGGTTCACCCCTCCACTTT.

As DNA, the CDR3 is TGTGCCAGCTCAGCTGAAGACGACGGACACTATGGCTACACCTTC. This encodes CASSAEDDGHYGYTF. The chain employs TRBV18 and TRBJ1-2; D is uncertain. V was pared by 5 bases and J by 3 bases, with 16 bases between. This CDR3 is built from 15 residues. Germline lookup yields CDR1 KGHSH and CDR2 LQKENI.

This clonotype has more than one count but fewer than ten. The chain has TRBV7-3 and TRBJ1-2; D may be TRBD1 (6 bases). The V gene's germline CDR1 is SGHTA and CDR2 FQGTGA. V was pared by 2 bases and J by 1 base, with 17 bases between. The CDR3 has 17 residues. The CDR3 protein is CASSLAPPYRVNYGYTF. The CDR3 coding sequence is TGTGCCAGCAGCTTAGCCCCGCCCTACAGGGTTAACTATGGCTACACCTTC. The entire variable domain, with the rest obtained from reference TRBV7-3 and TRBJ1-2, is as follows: GAGVSQTPSNKVTEKGKYVELRCDPISGHTALYWYRQSLGQGPEFLIYFQGTGAADDSGLPNDRFFAVRPEGSVSTLKIQRTERGDSAVYLCASSLAPPYRVNYGYTFGSGTRLTVV.